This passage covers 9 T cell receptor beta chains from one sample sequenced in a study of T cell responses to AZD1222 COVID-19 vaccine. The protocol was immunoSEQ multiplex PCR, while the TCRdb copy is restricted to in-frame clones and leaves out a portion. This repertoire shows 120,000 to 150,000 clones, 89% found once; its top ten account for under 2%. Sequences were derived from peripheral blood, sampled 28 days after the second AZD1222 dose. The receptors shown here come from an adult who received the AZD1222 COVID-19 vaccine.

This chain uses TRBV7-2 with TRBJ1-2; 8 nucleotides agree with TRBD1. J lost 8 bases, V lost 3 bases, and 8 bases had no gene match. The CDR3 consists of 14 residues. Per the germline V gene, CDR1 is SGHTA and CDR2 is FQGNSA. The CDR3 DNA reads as TGTGCCAGCAGCTTGGACAGGGTAAAGGGGGGCTACACCTTC. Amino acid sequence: CASSLDRVKGGYTF.

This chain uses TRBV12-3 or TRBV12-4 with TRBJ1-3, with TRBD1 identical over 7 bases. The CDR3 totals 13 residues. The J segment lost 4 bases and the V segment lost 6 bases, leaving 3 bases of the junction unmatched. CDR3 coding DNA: TGTGCCAGCAGACCGGGACAGGGAAACACCATATATTTT. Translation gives CASRPGQGNTIYF.

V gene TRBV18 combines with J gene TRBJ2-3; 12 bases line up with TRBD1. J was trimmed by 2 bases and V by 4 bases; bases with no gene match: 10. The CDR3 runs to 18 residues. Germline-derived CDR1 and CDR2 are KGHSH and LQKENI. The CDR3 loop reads CASSLAYMGQGATDTQYF. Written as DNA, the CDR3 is TGTGCCAGCTCACTCGCATATATGGGACAGGGGGCCACAGATACGCAGTATTTT.

This CDR3 reads CASSPLGTVAGGSETQYF. For the CDR3, the DNA is TGTGCCAGCAGTCCCCTAGGGACTGTAGCGGGAGGTTCAGAGACCCAGTACTTC. J is TRBJ2-5 and V is TRBV27, with TRBD2 matching 10 bases. V was pared by 5 bases and J by 4 bases, with 16 bases of the junction left unmatched. Germline CDR1 reads MNHEY; CDR2 reads SMNVEV (reference sequence). The CDR3 is 18 amino acids.

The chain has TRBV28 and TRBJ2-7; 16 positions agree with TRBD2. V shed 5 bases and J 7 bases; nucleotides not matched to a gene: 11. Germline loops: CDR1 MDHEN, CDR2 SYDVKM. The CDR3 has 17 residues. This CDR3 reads CASSPGTSGRAVGEQYF. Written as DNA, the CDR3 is TGTGCCAGCAGTCCCGGGACTAGCGGGAGGGCCGTGGGGGAGCAGTACTTC.

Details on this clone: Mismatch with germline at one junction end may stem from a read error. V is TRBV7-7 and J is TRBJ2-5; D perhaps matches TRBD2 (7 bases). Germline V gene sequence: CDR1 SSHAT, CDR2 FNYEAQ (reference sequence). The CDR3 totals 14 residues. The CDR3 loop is CASSFQGGGETQYF. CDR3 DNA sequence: TGTGCTAGCAGCTTTCAAGGGGGGGGAGAGACCCAGTACTTC.

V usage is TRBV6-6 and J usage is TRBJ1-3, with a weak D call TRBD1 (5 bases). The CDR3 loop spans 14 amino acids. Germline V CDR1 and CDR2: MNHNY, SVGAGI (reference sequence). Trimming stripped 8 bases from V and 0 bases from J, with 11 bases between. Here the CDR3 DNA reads TGTGCCAGCGGCCGGGGCATCTCTGGAAACACCATATATTTT. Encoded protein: CASGRGISGNTIYF.

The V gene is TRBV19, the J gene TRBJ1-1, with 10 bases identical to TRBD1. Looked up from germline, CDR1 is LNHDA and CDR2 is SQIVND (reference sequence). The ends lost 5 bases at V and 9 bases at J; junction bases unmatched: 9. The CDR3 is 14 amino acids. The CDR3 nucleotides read TGTGCCAGTAGTTTTCCGGGACAGGGGTTAAAAGCTTTCTTT. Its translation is CASSFPGQGLKAFF.

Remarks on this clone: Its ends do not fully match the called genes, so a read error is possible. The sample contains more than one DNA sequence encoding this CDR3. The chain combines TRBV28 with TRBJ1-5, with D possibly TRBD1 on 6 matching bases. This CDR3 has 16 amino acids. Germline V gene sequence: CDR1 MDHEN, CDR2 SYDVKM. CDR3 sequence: CASSPRQARRDQPQHF. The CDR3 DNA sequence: TGTGCCAGCAGCCCACGACAGGCACGACGGGATCAGCCCCAACATTTT.